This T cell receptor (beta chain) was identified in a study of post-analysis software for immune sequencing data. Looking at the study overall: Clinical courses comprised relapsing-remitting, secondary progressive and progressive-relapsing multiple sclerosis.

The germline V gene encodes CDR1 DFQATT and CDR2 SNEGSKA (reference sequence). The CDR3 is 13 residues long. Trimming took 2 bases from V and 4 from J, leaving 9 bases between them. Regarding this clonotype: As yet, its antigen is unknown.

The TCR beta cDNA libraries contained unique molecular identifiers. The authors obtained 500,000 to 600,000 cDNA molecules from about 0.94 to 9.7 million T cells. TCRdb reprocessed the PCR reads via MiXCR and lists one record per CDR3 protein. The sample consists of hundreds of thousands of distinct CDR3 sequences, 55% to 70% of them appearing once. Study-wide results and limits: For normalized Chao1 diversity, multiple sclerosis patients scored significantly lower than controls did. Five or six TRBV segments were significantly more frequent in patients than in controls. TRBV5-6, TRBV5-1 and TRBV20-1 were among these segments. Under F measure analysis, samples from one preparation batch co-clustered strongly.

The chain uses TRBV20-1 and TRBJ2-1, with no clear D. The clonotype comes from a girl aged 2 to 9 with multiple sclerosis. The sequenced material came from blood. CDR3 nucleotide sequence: TGCAGTGCTAGAAACGTAGTATACAATGAGCAGTTCTTC. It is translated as CSARNVVYNEQFF.